This passage covers 28 T cell receptor beta chains from one sample sequenced in a study of shared clonotypes between healthy human individuals. Naivety among CD8 cells was defined by CD45RO negativity and positive CCR7 selection, thereby excluding terminally differentiated effector memory CD45RA+ cells. Some clones are missing from TCRdb's copy, which holds only in-frame ones; the method was immunoSEQ multiplex PCR. The sample includes around 2.1 million clones, approximately 94% of them seen just once. The sample taken for sequencing was naive CD8+ T cells from PBMCs. The receptors come from a man younger than 35 in good health. Some clones in this sample may be carry-over from other donors' samples.

The chain couples TRBV27 to TRBJ2-7, with 9 positions matching TRBD1. This CDR3 contains 16 residues. From germline, CDR1 is MNHEY and CDR2 SMNVEV (reference sequence). The trim removed 5 bases at V and 5 bases at J, leaving 13 bases unmatched. The CDR3 spells CASSPSPGTGFHEQYF. For the CDR3, the DNA is TGTGCCAGCAGTCCCTCCCCCGGGACAGGGTTCCACGAGCAGTACTTC.

This clone appeared once. J is TRBJ2-6 and V is TRBV27; no reliable D call. Germline V CDR1 and CDR2: MNHEY, SMNVEV (reference sequence). V was cut by 4 bases and J by 0 bases, with 10 bases left in between. The CDR3 has 16 residues. This CDR3 reads CASSSLTISGANVLTF. The CDR3 bases are TGTGCCAGCAGTTCTCTTACTATCTCTGGGGCCAACGTCCTGACTTTC.

The chain is built from TRBV27 and TRBJ2-3; D gene unclear. The CDR3 spans 12 residues. Germline loops: CDR1 MNHEY, CDR2 SMNVEV (reference sequence). Trimming cost V 3 bases and J 6 bases, with 7 bases left between them. For the CDR3, the DNA is TGTGCCAGCAGTTTCCAGTCGGATACGCAGTATTTT. This gives the protein CASSFQSDTQYF.

The chain's CDR3 is CASSSRLAGVVETQYF. The CDR3 DNA reads as TGTGCCAGCAGTTCTAGACTAGCGGGAGTAGTCGAGACCCAGTACTTC. The rearrangement uses TRBV28 and TRBJ2-5, with 12 bases matching TRBD2. This CDR3 comprises 16 residues. From germline, CDR1 is MDHEN and CDR2 SYDVKM. Trimming took 4 bases from V and 5 from J; bases not matched to a gene: 8.

This clone was counted once. The chain carries TRBV7-9 and TRBJ2-1; tentatively, D is TRBD1 or TRBD2 (5 bases each). V lost 5 bases and J 8 bases, leaving 22 bases between the germline ends. CDR3 length: 16 amino acids. CDR1 SEHNR and CDR2 FQNEAQ come from the germline V gene (reference sequence). This chain's CDR3 is CASSSTGTPPVHEQFF. DNA for the CDR3: TGTGCCAGCAGCAGCACCGGGACCCCCCCGGTCCATGAGCAGTTCTTC.

V usage is TRBV27 and J usage is TRBJ1-5; D uncertain. The CDR3 runs to 13 residues. V was cut by 5 bases and J by 1 base, with 6 bases left in between. Germline V gene sequence: CDR1 MNHEY, CDR2 SMNVEV (reference sequence). In nucleotides, the CDR3 is TGTGCCAGCAGTGAATGGAGCAATCAGCCCCAGCATTTT. Protein sequence: CASSEWSNQPQHF.

The chain carries TRBV27 and TRBJ2-1; D ambiguous. Germline V gene sequence: CDR1 MNHEY, CDR2 SMNVEV (reference sequence). The V and J ends lost 2 bases and 6 bases respectively, with 11 bases between them. CDR3 length: 14 residues. CDR3 region: CASSLIGSPNEQFF. The DNA of the CDR3 is TGTGCCAGCAGTTTAATTGGGTCCCCCAATGAGCAGTTCTTC.

This chain uses TRBV10-3 with TRBJ2-1, with D possibly TRBD2 on 6 matching bases. Germline CDR1 ENHRY, CDR2 SYGVKD. V lost 2 bases, J lost 8 bases, and 7 bases lay in between. CDR3 size: 12 residues. Here the CDR3 reads CAISERRDEQFF. DNA for the CDR3: TGTGCCATCAGTGAGCGGAGGGATGAGCAGTTCTTC.

This sequence joins TRBV27 and TRBJ1-5; D uncertain. The V end lost 0 bases, the J end lost 2 bases, and 17 bases lay between the germline ends. This CDR3 contains 18 residues. Germline V gene lookup returns CDR1 MNHEY and CDR2 SMNVEV (reference sequence). The CDR3 spells CASSLSGGSRWGNQPQHF. CDR3 coding DNA: TGTGCCAGCAGTTTATCAGGTGGCAGCCGTTGGGGCAATCAGCCCCAGCATTTT.

The J gene is TRBJ2-1, the V gene TRBV9, with 8 bases matching TRBD2. This CDR3 contains 16 residues. V trimming: 4 bases; J trimming: 9 bases; junction bases outside the gene matches: 15. From germline, CDR1 is SGDLS and CDR2 YYNGEE. The CDR3: CASSPTGGGRFGEQFF. The CDR3 DNA is TGTGCCAGCAGCCCCACCGGTGGCGGGAGGTTTGGTGAGCAGTTCTTC.

The J gene is TRBJ1-2, the V gene TRBV28, with D perhaps TRBD1 (5 bases). The V gene lost 5 bases and the J gene lost 5 bases, with 21 bases spanning the gap. Germline V lookup: CDR1 MDHEN, CDR2 SYDVKM. The CDR3 loop spans 16 amino acids. In DNA form, the CDR3 reads TGTGCCAGCAGTCCTCCCGAGGGGCTTGGGTTTTATGGCTACACCTTC. Residues: CASSPPEGLGFYGYTF.

This rearrangement joins TRBV13 to TRBJ2-7; 7 bases are a match to TRBD2. Germline V gene data show CDR1 as PRHDT and CDR2 as FYEKMQ (reference sequence). The V and J ends lost 5 bases and 6 bases, in that order; junction bases with no gene match: 13. There are 15 residues in the CDR3. This CDR3 is CASSLDPGTTGEQYF. Here the CDR3 DNA reads TGTGCCAGCAGCCTCGACCCCGGGACTACCGGCGAGCAGTACTTC.

This clone was detected a few times. The chain links TRBV19 to TRBJ2-1, with D maybe TRBD2 (5 bases). Germline CDR1 and CDR2: LNHDA and SQIVND (reference sequence). The CDR3 spans 16 residues. The V and J ends lost 3 bases and 10 bases respectively, with 22 bases between them. The CDR3 sequence is CASSIPTRGPFGEQFF. The CDR3, as DNA: TGTGCCAGTAGTATCCCGACCCGAGGGCCCTTCGGGGAGCAGTTCTTC.

The CDR3 loop reads CASSLGPAGAPGELFF. CDR3 nucleotide sequence: TGTGCCAGCAGCTTAGGGCCAGCGGGAGCTCCCGGGGAGCTGTTTTTT. V is TRBV7-8 and J is TRBJ2-2, with 8 nucleotides matching TRBD2. J was trimmed by 6 bases and V by 1 base; bases with no gene match: 7. Germline V gene data show CDR1 as SGHVS and CDR2 as FQNEAQ. This CDR3 spans 16 amino acids.

The table lists this clone with a few counts. The chain joins TRBV28 to TRBJ1-5, with 10 positions matching TRBD1. V lost 4 bases, J lost 6 bases, and 3 bases stayed unmatched. Germline V gene data show CDR1 as MDHEN and CDR2 as SYDVKM. The CDR3 loop spans 14 amino acids. Here the CDR3 reads CASSSGTGVQPQHF. CDR3 coding DNA: TGTGCCAGCAGTTCAGGGACAGGGGTTCAGCCCCAGCATTTT. The whole variable domain, remainder taken from reference TRBV28 and TRBJ1-5, is DVKVTQSSRYLVKRTGEKVFLECVQDMDHENMFWYRQDPGLGLRLIYFSYDVKMKEKGDIPEGYSVSREKKERFSLILESASTNQTSMYLCASSSGTGVQPQHFGDGTRLSIL.

This sequence joins TRBV7-8 and TRBJ1-5, with D possibly TRBD1 on 5 matching bases. This CDR3 contains 15 residues. Per the germline V gene, CDR1 is SGHVS and CDR2 is FQNEAQ. V lost 7 bases and J lost 2, with 15 bases in between. The CDR3 spells CASTQGRYRNQPQHF. For the CDR3, the DNA is TGTGCCAGCACCCAGGGCAGGTATCGCAATCAGCCCCAGCATTTT.

This chain joins TRBV21-1 and TRBJ2-1; TRBD2, the table's D call, was not compared with the DNA. TRBV21-1 is marked as a pseudogene. The CDR3 sequence is 18 residues long. CDR3 DNA: TGTGCCAGCCCTGGGGGCGGGAGGCCCCAGGGAGCCTACAATGAGCAGTTCTTC. Amino acid sequence: CASPGGGRPQGAYNEQFF.

The chain recombines TRBV4-1 with TRBJ2-7; D is ambiguous. Germline assignment: CDR1 MGHRA and CDR2 YSYEKL. Between the trimmed V and J ends, which lost 2 bases and 2 bases, there was a span of 16 bases. The CDR3 totals 16 residues. The CDR3 coding sequence is TGCGCCAGCAGCCAAAATCCCAGCGTCCCGACCTACGAGCAGTACTTC. Amino acids: CASSQNPSVPTYEQYF.

This clone was seen a single time. The chain recombines TRBV15 with TRBJ1-5; unclear D gene. The CDR3 covers 16 residues. The V end was cut by 0 bases, the J end by 0 bases, with 9 bases between. Germline V lookup: CDR1 LNHNV, CDR2 YYDKDF (reference sequence). The CDR3 reads CATSRERRVSNQPQHF. The CDR3 DNA reads as TGTGCCACCAGCAGAGAGCGTCGGGTTAGCAATCAGCCCCAGCATTTT.

This clone was observed a single time. The chain employs TRBV28 and TRBJ2-5, with D possibly being TRBD1 (5 bases). With 3 bases removed from V and 2 bases from J, the gap between germline ends came to 13 bases. The CDR3 length is 15 residues. Germline V gene lookup returns CDR1 MDHEN and CDR2 SYDVKM. CDR3 protein: CASSLVTESQETQYF. The CDR3 DNA is TGTGCCAGCAGTTTGGTGACAGAGAGTCAAGAGACCCAGTACTTC.

J is TRBJ1-5 and V is TRBV7-8; D ambiguous. The V end lost 2 bases, the J end lost 0 bases, and 11 bases lay between the germline ends. CDR1 and CDR2 (germline): SGHVS, FQNEAQ. The CDR3 consists of 16 residues. CDR3 in amino acids: CASSLLPGYSNQPQHF. The CDR3 region has the DNA TGTGCCAGCAGCTTACTGCCGGGTTATAGCAATCAGCCCCAGCATTTT.

About this clone: One end of the junction does not line up with germline, which may come from a read error. The rearrangement links TRBV7-9 to TRBJ2-7; 7 nucleotides match TRBD2. The CDR3 is 12 amino acids. Per germline, CDR1 SEHNR and CDR2 FQNEAQ (reference sequence). In nucleotides, the CDR3 is TGTGCCAGCAGCTTAGCTGCGGGGGAATTGGACTTC. It is translated as CASSLAAGELDF.

The chain is built from TRBV4-1 and TRBJ2-1, with D perhaps matching TRBD1 (6 bases). Germline CDR1 and CDR2: MGHRA and YSYEKL. CDR3 length: 12 residues. The ends were cut back, 4 bases at V and 12 bases at J, with 13 bases in the middle. The CDR3 nucleotides are TGCGCCAGCAGCCCCGCGTTGGACAGGCAGTTCTTC. Translating gives CASSPALDRQFF.

The chain combines TRBV6-5 with TRBJ2-7; D tentatively fits TRBD1 or TRBD2 (5 bases each). V lost 2 bases and J 3 bases, leaving 11 bases between the germline ends. CDR1 and CDR2 from the germline V gene are MNHEY and SVGAGI. There are 14 residues in the CDR3. The chain's CDR3 is CASSYTGAYYEQYF. The CDR3 DNA reads TGTGCCAGCAGTTACACCGGGGCCTACTACGAGCAGTACTTC.

The chain is built from TRBV7-2 and TRBJ1-3; D ambiguous. Germline-derived CDR1 and CDR2 are SGHTA and FQGNSA. This CDR3 has 15 amino acids. Trimming left V 5 bases short and J 4 bases short, with 15 bases between. DNA of the CDR3: TGTGCCAGCAGCGCCTCGGGGAGCGCCGGAAACACCATATATTTT. Its protein product is CASSASGSAGNTIYF.

The chain combines TRBV27 with TRBJ2-7; 9 bases match TRBD1. This CDR3 is built from 15 residues. Germline V lookup: CDR1 MNHEY, CDR2 SMNVEV (reference sequence). V lost 5 bases to trimming and J lost 5 bases; unmatched junction nucleotides: 10. CDR3 protein: CASSRSRDRVHEQYF. CDR3 in DNA: TGTGCCAGCAGTCGAAGCCGGGACAGGGTCCACGAGCAGTACTTC.

CDR3 sequence (DNA): TGCAGCGTGTGGACCATACGGGACAACAAAGAGACCCAGTACTTC. Translating it yields CSVWTIRDNKETQYF. J is TRBJ2-5 and V is TRBV29-1; maybe TRBD1 (6 bases). CDR1 and CDR2 (germline): SQVTM, ANQGSEA. V gave up 6 bases and J gave up 3 bases, with 20 bases separating them. CDR3 length: 15 residues.

The CDR3 region is CASSAAGAYEQYF. The DNA of the CDR3 is TGTGCCAGCAGCGCAGCGGGAGCTTACGAGCAGTACTTC. The chain has TRBV5-5 and TRBJ2-7; TRBD2 agrees at 8 bases. The CDR3 length is 13 residues. Germline trimming cut 4 bases from V and 4 bases from J; bases unmatched to any gene: 4. Germline CDR1 SGHKS, CDR2 YYEKEE (reference sequence).